This paragraph covers one TCR delta chain sequence. Since a far larger clone is one base different, this is likely a read error. The sample contains more than one DNA sequence encoding this CDR3. The record originates from a study of γδ T cells in repeated Plasmodium falciparum infection. Gammadelta T cells were flow-sorted from PBMC into Vgamma9/Vdelta2+ and Vdelta2-negative populations for bulk analysis. TCRdb re-called the multiplex PCR reads with CATT. The data hold 90,000 or so delta-chain clones, with approximately 0.96% observed a single time. CDR1 GEAIGNYY and CDR2 EKD come from the germline V gene. The CDR3 runs to 20 residues.

This clonotype originated in a pool of human donors (malaria-infected and uninfected, not separated). The rearrangement joins TRDV2 to TRDJ1, with TRDD3 matching over 11 bases. No J segment appears in TCRdb, so it was assigned here by matching the sequence to germline. Material for sequencing was gamma-delta T cells from blood. CDR3 nucleotides: TGTGCCTGTGTTGCCGGGGTACTGGGGGATAAAGGGAGATACACCGACAAACTCATCTTT. Translated, it gives CACVAGVLGDKGRYTDKLIF.